These 2 T cell receptor beta chains were all obtained from the same sample, sequenced in a study of cytotoxic CD8 clonotypes in ibrutinib-treated CLL. TCRdb's copy holds only in-frame clones and misses some; the assay was immunoSEQ multiplex PCR. The sample yields about 200,000 clones, approximately 75% seen once. The sequences come from PBMCs, collected after 12 months of ibrutinib treatment. The receptors originated from a human donor with chronic lymphocytic leukemia.

Turning to this clone: This may stem from a read error, because a much larger clone lies one nucleotide away. The rearrangement uses TRBV30 and TRBJ2-1; TRBD2 matches at 8 bases. This CDR3 is built from 13 residues. The trim removed 8 bases at V and 4 bases at J, leaving 7 bases unmatched. Germline assignment: CDR1 GTSNPN and CDR2 SVGIG (reference sequence). This CDR3 is CARKSGGYNEQFF. CDR3 DNA sequence: TGTGCCCGGAAGAGCGGGGGATACAATGAGCAGTTCTTC. The variable domain in full, completed from reference TRBV30 and TRBJ2-1, reads SQTIHQWPATLVQPVGSPLSLECTVEGTSNPNLYWYRQAAGRGLQLLFYSVGIGQISSEVPQNLSASRPQDRQFILSSKKLLLSDSGFYLCARKSGGYNEQFFGPGTRLTVL.

The chain combines TRBV4-1 with TRBJ2-3; maybe TRBD2 (5 bases). The CDR3 is 14 residues long. V lost 0 bases and J lost 10, with 14 bases in between. CDR1 and CDR2 from the germline V gene are MGHRA and YSYEKL. CDR3 coding DNA: TGCGCCAGCAGCCAAGATCGCCTAGCATTGGCGCAGTATTTT. Residues: CASSQDRLALAQYF.